The 8 T cell receptor beta chains presented below share a single source sample, sequenced in a study of PD-1 blockade in classical Hodgkin lymphoma. Profiled with immunoSEQ multiplex PCR; TCRdb holds only in-frame clones, not every one. The repertoire includes around 40,000 clones, around four fifths of them detected once, and roughly 9.2% sits in the top ten. Noted time point: cycle 4 day 1 (C4D1), after less than seven weeks of nivolumab. Every patient experienced relapse after autologous stem cell transplantation, and brentuximab vedotin exposure varied. The starting material was peripheral blood mononuclear cells (PBMCs), obtained before the fourth cycle of nivolumab. The receptors here all came from a human donor with classical Hodgkin lymphoma.

This rearrangement joins TRBV9 to TRBJ1-5; D is perhaps TRBD1 (5 bases). Per germline, CDR1 SGDLS and CDR2 YYNGEE. The V end lost 3 bases, the J end lost 1 base, and 8 bases lay between the germline ends. The CDR3 covers 14 residues. The CDR3 spells CASSASGSNQPQHF. The CDR3 region has the DNA TGTGCCAGCAGCGCATCAGGGAGCAATCAGCCCCAGCATTTT.

In this sample, this clone turned up once. The chain couples TRBV18 to TRBJ2-1, with 9 bases aligning to TRBD2. V was pared by 3 bases and J by 3 bases, with 12 bases of the junction left unmatched. Germline V lookup: CDR1 KGHSH, CDR2 LQKENI. The CDR3 is 18 amino acids. CDR3 amino acids: CASSPPTISGGVYNEQFF. CDR3 coding DNA: TGTGCCAGCTCACCGCCTACAATTAGCGGGGGTGTCTACAATGAGCAGTTCTTC.

This chain connects TRBV7-9 to TRBJ2-1; D unclear. Germline V CDR1 and CDR2: SEHNR, FQNEAQ (reference sequence). The CDR3 has 11 residues. Trimming cost V 2 bases and J 14 bases, with 10 bases left between them. The CDR3 sequence: CASSLINSKFF. The CDR3, as DNA: TGTGCCAGCAGCTTAATAAACAGCAAGTTCTTC.

V usage is TRBV4-1 and J usage is TRBJ2-3; D is unresolved. The CDR3 has 14 residues. V lost 0 bases to trimming and J lost 2 bases, with 6 bases between them. The germline V gene has CDR1 MGHRA and CDR2 YSYEKL. CDR3 in amino acids: CASSQDRTTDTQYF. In DNA form, the CDR3 reads TGCGCCAGCAGCCAAGATAGGACCACAGATACGCAGTATTTT.

V and J are TRBV5-1 and TRBJ2-1, with 8 nucleotides matching TRBD2. Germline values: CDR1 SGHRS, CDR2 YFSETQ. The CDR3 contains 14 residues. J lost 7 bases, V lost 0 bases, and 3 bases had no gene match. The CDR3 nucleotides are TGCGCCAGCAGCTTGGGCGGGGGGCAAAATGAGCAGTTCTTC. This sequence encodes CASSLGGGQNEQFF. The whole variable domain, remainder taken from reference TRBV5-1 and TRBJ2-1, is KAGVTQTPRYLIKTRGQQVTLSCSPISGHRSVSWYQQTPGQGLQFLFEYFSETQRNKGNFPGRFSGRQFSNSRSEMNVSTLELGDSALYLCASSLGGGQNEQFFGPGTRLTVL.

Only one count was recorded for this clone. This sequence joins TRBV19 and TRBJ1-4, with TRBD1 matching over 8 bases. V was pared by 5 bases and J by 8 bases, with 7 bases of the junction left unmatched. The CDR3 extends over 14 amino acids. Germline V gene data show CDR1 as LNHDA and CDR2 as SQIVND (reference sequence). The CDR3 region is CASSSGQGLEKLFF. The DNA for the CDR3 is TGTGCCAGTAGTTCCGGACAGGGACTAGAAAAACTGTTTTTT.

The V and J genes are TRBV6-1 and TRBJ1-5; D perhaps matches TRBD1 (5 bases). Trimming took 7 bases from V and 4 from J, leaving 17 bases between them. CDR3 size: 15 residues. The germline V gene encodes CDR1 MNHNS and CDR2 SASEGT. Here the CDR3 DNA reads TGTGCCAGCACCGAAGGGGCCGCCAGGAATCAGCCCCAGCATTTT. It is translated as CASTEGAARNQPQHF.

The CDR3 nucleotides read TGTGCCAGCAGTCGACGGGCCTCAGGCTCCTACGAGCAGTACTTC. It encodes CASSRRASGSYEQYF. V and J are TRBV28 and TRBJ2-7; no clear D gene. Per the germline V gene, CDR1 is MDHEN and CDR2 is SYDVKM. CDR3 length: 15 amino acids. The germline V and J ends were trimmed by 5 bases and 0 bases, with 14 bases remaining between them.